The 10 T cell receptor beta chains below were found in one sample sequenced in a study of blood T cells in healthy people across ages. Using a J-beta primer mix together with a sample-barcoded 5' primer, a second PCR was run for 7 to 11 cycles. A single record per CDR3 protein comes from TCRdb applying MiXCR to the 5' RACE reads. The repertoire holds some 1,800,000 distinct CDR3 sequences, with more than 35% as singletons. Sample: blood. These receptors all come from a human donor in good health.

This clonotype was picked up a small number of times. The chain uses TRBV15 and TRBJ2-1; the D gene is possibly TRBD2 (7 bases). This CDR3 has 15 amino acids. Germline V gene sequence: CDR1 LNHNV, CDR2 YYDKDF (reference sequence). V lost 0 bases, J lost 7 bases, and 13 bases lay in between. CDR3 protein: CATSRDGGGSNEQFF. The DNA for the CDR3 is TGTGCCACCAGCAGAGATGGCGGGGGCTCGAATGAGCAGTTCTTC.

J is TRBJ1-2 and V is TRBV5-6, with D perhaps matching TRBD1 (5 bases). Germline CDR1 and CDR2: SGHDT and YYEEEE. CDR3 length: 13 amino acids. Trimming cost V 3 bases and J 3 bases, with 9 bases left between them. Written as DNA, the CDR3 is TGTGCCAGCAGCTGGGGGGGTGACTATGGCTACACCTTC. This codes for CASSWGGDYGYTF. The entire variable domain, with the rest obtained from reference TRBV5-6 and TRBJ1-2, is as follows: DAGVTQSPTHLIKTRGQQVTLRCSPKSGHDTVSWYQQALGQGPQFIFQYYEEEERQRGNFPDRFSGHQFPNYSSELNVNALLLGDSALYLCASSWGGDYGYTFGSGTRLTVV.

This clonotype was detected ten times or more. The chain is built from TRBV12-3 or TRBV12-4 and TRBJ2-5; 8 positions match TRBD1. The J segment lost 4 bases and the V segment lost 8 bases, leaving 9 bases of the junction unmatched. The CDR3 is made up of 14 amino acids. As DNA, the CDR3 is TGTGCCAGCGCCGGGACAGGATTGGGAGAGACCCAGTACTTC. Encoded protein: CASAGTGLGETQYF.

This clonotype has more than one count but fewer than ten. The V call is TRBV6-5, the J call TRBJ2-5; D not certain. The DNA end is more similar to TRBJ2-7, so the J call may be wrong. The germline V gene has CDR1 MNHEY and CDR2 SVGAGI. The CDR3 is made up of 12 amino acids. In DNA form, the CDR3 reads TGTGCCAGCAGCACTGTAAATCACGAGCAGTACTTC. It encodes CASSTVNHEQYF.

The gene calls are TRBV15 and TRBJ2-3; 8 bases line up with TRBD2. The V and J ends lost 3 bases and 1 base, in that order; junction bases with no gene match: 3. Germline V gene lookup returns CDR1 LNHNV and CDR2 YYDKDF (reference sequence). The length of the CDR3 is 15 residues. The CDR3 bases are TGTGCCACCAGCAGCTTACTAGCGGGCACAGATACGCAGTATTTT. It yields the protein CATSSLLAGTDTQYF.

This clonotype was seen only a few times. The genes are TRBV7-3 and TRBJ2-1; 7 nucleotides line up with TRBD2. V trimming: 5 bases; J trimming: 12 bases; junction bases outside the gene matches: 16. The CDR3 sequence is 15 residues long. CDR1 SGHTA and CDR2 FQGTGA come from the germline V gene. This chain's CDR3 is CASSPSTGGTRGQFF. In DNA, the CDR3 is TGTGCCAGCAGCCCCTCGACGGGGGGAACGAGGGGGCAGTTCTTC.

This clonotype was picked up a small number of times. The genes are TRBV29-1 and TRBJ2-1, with a tentative D call TRBD1 (6 bases). This CDR3 comprises 14 residues. V lost 4 bases to trimming and J lost 9 bases, with 19 bases between them. Germline-derived CDR1 and CDR2 are SQVTM and ANQGSEA. The CDR3 DNA reads as TGCAGCGTTGGGTGTTCAGGGGTGAGTTCTGAGCAGTTCTTC. This gives the protein CSVGCSGVSSEQFF.

The chain links TRBV27 to TRBJ2-7; 8 bases fit TRBD1. Germline V lookup: CDR1 MNHEY, CDR2 SMNVEV (reference sequence). V lost 2 bases and J lost 4; bases outside the gene matches: 7. The CDR3 has 15 amino acids. CDR3 region: CASSLGGQDVYEQYF. The CDR3 DNA is TGTGCCAGCAGTTTAGGGGGACAGGACGTATACGAGCAGTACTTC.

This rearrangement joins TRBV28 to TRBJ2-3; either TRBD1 or TRBD2 may fit D (5 bases each). V lost 5 bases, J lost 6 bases, and 24 bases lay in between. Looked up from germline, CDR1 is MDHEN and CDR2 is SYDVKM. The CDR3 spans 17 residues. The DNA of the CDR3 is TGTGCCAGCAGTGTATTGGGACCTAAAGTTTCCTTCGATACGCAGTATTTT. It specifies CASSVLGPKVSFDTQYF.

In its sample, this clonotype was seen a few times. The chain joins TRBV7-9 to TRBJ1-2; D perhaps matches TRBD1 (5 bases). CDR1 and CDR2 (germline): SEHNR, FQNEAQ (reference sequence). The germline V and J ends were trimmed by 5 bases and 3 bases, with 16 bases remaining between them. This CDR3 region has 15 residues. In DNA form, the CDR3 reads TGTGCCAGCAGCGTTAGACAGTTCAACTACTATGGCTACACCTTC. This translates into CASSVRQFNYYGYTF.